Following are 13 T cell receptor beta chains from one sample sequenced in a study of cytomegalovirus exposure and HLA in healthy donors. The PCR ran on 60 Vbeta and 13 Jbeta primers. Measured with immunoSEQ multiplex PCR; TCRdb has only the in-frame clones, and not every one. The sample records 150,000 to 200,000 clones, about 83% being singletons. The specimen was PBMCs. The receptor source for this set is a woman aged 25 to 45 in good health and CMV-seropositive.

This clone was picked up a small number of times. The CDR3 DNA reads TGTGCCAGCTCATCCTCGACAGGGACATACAATGAGCAGTTCTTC. It yields the protein CASSSSTGTYNEQFF. The rearrangement uses TRBV18 and TRBJ2-1, with 7 bases identical to TRBD1. Germline V CDR1 and CDR2: KGHSH, LQKENI. CDR3 length: 15 residues. Unmatched junction bases numbered 8, after V lost 5 bases and J lost 4 bases.

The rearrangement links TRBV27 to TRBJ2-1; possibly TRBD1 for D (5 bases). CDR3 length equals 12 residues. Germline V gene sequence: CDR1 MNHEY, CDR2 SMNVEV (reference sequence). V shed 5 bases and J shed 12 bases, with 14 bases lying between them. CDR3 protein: CASSGAGRVQFF. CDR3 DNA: TGTGCCAGCAGTGGGGCTGGTAGAGTGCAGTTCTTC.

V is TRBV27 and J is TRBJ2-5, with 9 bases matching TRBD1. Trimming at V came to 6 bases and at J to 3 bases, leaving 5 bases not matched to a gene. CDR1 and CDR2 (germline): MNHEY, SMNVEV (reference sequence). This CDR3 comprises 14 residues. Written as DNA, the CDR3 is TGTGCCAGCAGCTCGACAGGGGGAGAAGAGACCCAGTACTTC. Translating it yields CASSSTGGEETQYF.

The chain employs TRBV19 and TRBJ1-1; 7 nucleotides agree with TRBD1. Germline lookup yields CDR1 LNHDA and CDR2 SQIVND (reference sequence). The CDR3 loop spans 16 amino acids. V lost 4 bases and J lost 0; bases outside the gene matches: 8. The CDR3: CASSKRDSSMNTEAFF. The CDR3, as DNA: TGTGCCAGTAGTAAAAGGGACAGTTCCATGAACACTGAAGCTTTCTTT.

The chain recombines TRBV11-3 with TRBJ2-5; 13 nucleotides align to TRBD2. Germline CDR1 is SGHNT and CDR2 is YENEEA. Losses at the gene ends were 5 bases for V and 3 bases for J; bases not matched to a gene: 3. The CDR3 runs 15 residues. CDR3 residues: CASSAGLAGEETQYF. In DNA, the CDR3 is TGTGCCAGCAGCGCCGGACTAGCGGGGGAAGAGACCCAGTACTTC.

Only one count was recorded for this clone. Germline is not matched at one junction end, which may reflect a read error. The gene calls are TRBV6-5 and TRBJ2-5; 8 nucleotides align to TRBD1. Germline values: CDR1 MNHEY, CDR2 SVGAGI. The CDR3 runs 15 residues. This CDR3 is CASSYLRQGWETRYF. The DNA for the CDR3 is TGTGCCAGCAGTTACCTTCGACAGGGGTGGGAGACCCGGTACTTC.

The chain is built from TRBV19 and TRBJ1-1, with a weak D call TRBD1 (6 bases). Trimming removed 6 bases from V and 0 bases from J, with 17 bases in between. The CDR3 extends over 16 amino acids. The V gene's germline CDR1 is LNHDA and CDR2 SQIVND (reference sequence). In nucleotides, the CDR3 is TGTGCCAGTAGGAGCTCTTGGGGGGGCCTGAACACTGAAGCTTTCTTT. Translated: CASRSSWGGLNTEAFF.

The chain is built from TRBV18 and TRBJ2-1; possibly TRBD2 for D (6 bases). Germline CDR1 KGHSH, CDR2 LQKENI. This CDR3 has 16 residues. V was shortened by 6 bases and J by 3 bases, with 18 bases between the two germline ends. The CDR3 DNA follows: TGTGCCAGCTCGCCTAGCGACGAAACGATCTACAATGAGCAGTTCTTC. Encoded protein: CASSPSDETIYNEQFF.

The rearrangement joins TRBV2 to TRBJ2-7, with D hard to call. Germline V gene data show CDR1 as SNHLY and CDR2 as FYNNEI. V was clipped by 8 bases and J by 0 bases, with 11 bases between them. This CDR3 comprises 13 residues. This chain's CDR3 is CASRVPSSYEQYF. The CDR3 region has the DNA TGTGCCAGCCGGGTCCCGAGCTCCTACGAGCAGTACTTC.

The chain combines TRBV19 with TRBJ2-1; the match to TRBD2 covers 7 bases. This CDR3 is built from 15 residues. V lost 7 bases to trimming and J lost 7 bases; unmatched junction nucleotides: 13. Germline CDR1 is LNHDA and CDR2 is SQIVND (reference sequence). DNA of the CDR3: TGTGCCAGTACTAGCGGAGGCCCTGTGTGGAATGAGCAGTTCTTC. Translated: CASTSGGPVWNEQFF.

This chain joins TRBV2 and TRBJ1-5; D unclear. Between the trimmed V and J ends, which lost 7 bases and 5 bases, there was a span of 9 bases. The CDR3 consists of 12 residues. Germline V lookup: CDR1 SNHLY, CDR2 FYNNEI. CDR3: CASTEGDQPQHF. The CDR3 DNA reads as TGTGCCAGCACCGAAGGAGATCAGCCCCAGCATTTT.

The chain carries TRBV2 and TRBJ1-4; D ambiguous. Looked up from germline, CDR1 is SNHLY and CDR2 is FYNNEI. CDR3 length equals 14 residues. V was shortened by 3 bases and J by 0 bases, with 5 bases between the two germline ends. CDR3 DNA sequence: TGTGCCAGCAGTGACAGGACAACTAATGAAAAACTGTTTTTT. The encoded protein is CASSDRTTNEKLFF. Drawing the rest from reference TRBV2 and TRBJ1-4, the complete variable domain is EPEVTQTPSHQVTQMGQEVILRCVPISNHLYFYWYRQILGQKVEFLVSFYNNEISEKSEIFDDQFSVERPDGSNFTLKIRSTKLEDSAMYFCASSDRTTNEKLFFGSGTQLSVL.

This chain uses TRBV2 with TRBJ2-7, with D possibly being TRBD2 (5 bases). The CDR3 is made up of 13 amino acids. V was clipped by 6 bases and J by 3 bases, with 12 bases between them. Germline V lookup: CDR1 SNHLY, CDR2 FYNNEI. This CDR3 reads CASRKDSDYEQYF. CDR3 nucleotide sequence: TGTGCCAGCAGGAAGGACTCGGACTACGAGCAGTACTTC.